This T cell receptor beta chain was profiled in a study of sequential checkpoint blockade in melanoma. Study at large: Arm A got nivolumab then ipilimumab; arm B the reverse, 1:1.

Assay used: immunoSEQ multiplex PCR; TCRdb lists only in-frame clones, some missing. The data show around 13,000 clones, over 65% seen once. Treatment here: randomized to nivolumab then ipilimumab (arm A) or the reverse (arm B). Between the trimmed V and J ends, which lost 6 bases and 2 bases, there was a span of 15 bases. Germline V gene data show CDR1 as SGHDT and CDR2 as YYEEEE. The CDR3 is 14 residues long. This TCR was recovered from a human donor with melanoma. This chain links TRBV5-6 with TRBJ2-7; D gene ambiguous. This material consisted of CD8+ T cells sorted from blood (inferred from file names), taken from a patient given nivolumab and ipilimumab in sequence. The CDR3 region is CASTLTTSTYEQYF. CDR3 nucleotides: TGTGCCAGCACCCTCACTACCTCGACCTACGAGCAGTACTTC. The full variable domain, rest sourced from reference TRBV5-6 and TRBJ2-7, is DAGVTQSPTHLIKTRGQQVTLRCSPKSGHDTVSWYQQALGQGPQFIFQYYEEEERQRGNFPDRFSGHQFPNYSSELNVNALLLGDSALYLCASTLTTSTYEQYFGPGTRLTVT.